This passage covers 28 T cell receptor beta chains from one sample sequenced in a study of healthy donors' naive CD4 and CD8 T cells. Starting from roughly 0.45 ug of total RNA, TCR libraries were made with linear amplification. TCRdb redid the calling of the reads with MiXCR, one entry per CDR3 protein. This table has around 200,000 distinct CDR3 sequences, about four fifths appearing once. Sequenced: naive CD4+ and CD8+ T cells sorted from blood, pooled from several donors. The receptors originated from a pool of human donors in good health; the sample pools cells from several healthy donors.

This sequence joins TRBV15 and TRBJ1-5, with a weak D call TRBD1 (5 bases). Germline loops: CDR1 LNHNV, CDR2 YYDKDF (reference sequence). The length of the CDR3 is 15 residues. Deletions cut 0 bases from V and 6 bases from J, with 12 bases between. The CDR3 DNA is TGTGCCACCAGCAGAGACAGGGCCCGTGGTCAGCCCCAGCATTTT. It specifies CATSRDRARGQPQHF.

The rearrangement links TRBV6-5 to TRBJ1-5, with D possibly matching TRBD1 (5 bases). This CDR3 is 15 amino acids long. Per the germline V gene, CDR1 is MNHEY and CDR2 is SVGAGI. Trimming left V 6 bases short and J 4 bases short, with 16 bases between. CDR3 protein: CASSLGTVGNQPQHF. CDR3 in DNA: TGTGCCAGCAGCCTCGGGACGGTGGGAAATCAGCCCCAGCATTTT.

This clonotype was seen more than once but under ten times. The chain carries TRBV19 and TRBJ2-1, with 9 bases identical to TRBD1. V shed 5 bases, J shed 8 bases, and the junction held 10 bases outside the gene matches. The germline CDR1 and CDR2 sequences are LNHDA and SQIVND (reference sequence). The CDR3 is 15 amino acids. This CDR3 reads CASSQPGQGRDEQFF. The CDR3 DNA reads TGTGCCAGTAGTCAGCCGGGACAGGGAAGGGATGAGCAGTTCTTC.

The chain is built from TRBV6-2 or TRBV6-3 and TRBJ1-6; TRBD1 might be the D (5 bases). CDR1 and CDR2 (germline): MNHEY, SVGEGT. This CDR3 contains 15 residues. The V gene lost 6 bases and the J gene lost 6 bases, with 15 bases spanning the gap. This CDR3 is CASRSGGGGNSPLHF. CDR3 nucleotides: TGTGCCAGCAGATCGGGCGGCGGGGGTAATTCACCCCTCCACTTT.

The chain has TRBV6-5 and TRBJ2-7, with 8 bases lining up with TRBD1. There are 13 residues in the CDR3. V shed 4 bases, J shed 7 bases, and the junction held 6 bases outside the gene matches. The germline CDR1 and CDR2 sequences are MNHEY and SVGAGI. The CDR3 sequence is CASSFQGAREQYF. The CDR3 DNA is TGTGCCAGCAGTTTTCAGGGGGCAAGGGAGCAGTACTTC.

This clonotype came up once. The genes are TRBV10-3 and TRBJ2-1; weak D call: TRBD2 (6 bases). The V gene's germline CDR1 is ENHRY and CDR2 SYGVKD. The CDR3 has 18 residues. Trimming pared 0 bases from V and 5 bases from J, leaving 20 bases between. DNA for the CDR3: TGTGCCATCAGTGAGTCCGCTAGCGTGGGAGCTGAAAACAATGAGCAGTTCTTC. This sequence encodes CAISESASVGAENNEQFF.

The CDR3, as DNA: TGTGCCAGCAGTTTGGGACTGCCGAGGGATACGCAGTATTTT. The encoded protein is CASSLGLPRDTQYF. The rearrangement uses TRBV6-5 and TRBJ2-3; D is possibly TRBD2 (6 bases). The CDR3 is 14 amino acids. Looked up from germline, CDR1 is MNHEY and CDR2 is SVGAGI. V lost 4 bases, J lost 6 bases, and 14 bases lay in between.

The gene calls are TRBV29-1 and TRBJ2-3, with a weak D call TRBD2 (6 bases). The germline V gene encodes CDR1 SQVTM and CDR2 ANQGSEA. CDR3 size: 17 residues. The V gene lost 6 bases and the J gene lost 0 bases, with 22 bases spanning the gap. CDR3 amino acids: CSVLPGASLFSTDTQYF. CDR3 nucleotides: TGCAGCGTGTTACCGGGAGCCTCCCTTTTCAGCACAGATACGCAGTATTTT.

The chain carries TRBV19 and TRBJ2-4, with D possibly being TRBD1 (6 bases). Germline CDR1 LNHDA, CDR2 SQIVND (reference sequence). This CDR3 spans 16 amino acids. V was shortened by 3 bases and J by 6 bases, with 18 bases between the two germline ends. CDR3 residues: CASSILESQGRNIQYF. In nucleotides, the CDR3 is TGTGCCAGTAGTATTTTAGAGTCACAGGGTCGAAACATTCAGTACTTC. Looking up the rest from reference TRBV19 and TRBJ2-4 gives the full variable domain: DGGITQSPKYLFRKEGQNVTLSCEQNLNHDAMYWYRQDPGQGLRLIYYSQIVNDFQKGDIAEGYSVSREKKESFPLTVTSAQKNPTAFYLCASSILESQGRNIQYFGAGTRLSVL.

V is TRBV29-1 and J is TRBJ1-2; D uncertain. Germline values: CDR1 SQVTM, CDR2 ANQGSEA. The germline V and J ends were trimmed by 4 bases and 0 bases, with 6 bases remaining between them. The CDR3 contains 12 residues. This chain's CDR3 is CSVGPTNYGYTF. The CDR3 DNA reads as TGCAGCGTTGGACCGACTAACTATGGCTACACCTTC.

The rearrangement uses TRBV6-5 and TRBJ1-2; D uncertain. The CDR3 extends over 13 amino acids. Germline lookup yields CDR1 MNHEY and CDR2 SVGAGI. V lost 4 bases and J lost 7, with 13 bases in between. The CDR3, as DNA: TGTGCCAGCAGTTTGATACCCCGCCGTGGCTACACCTTC. Translating gives CASSLIPRRGYTF.

This clonotype appeared once. This chain links TRBV19 with TRBJ1-5; the D gene is possibly TRBD1 (5 bases). There are 18 residues in the CDR3. The germline CDR1 and CDR2 sequences are LNHDA and SQIVND (reference sequence). V lost 6 bases to trimming and J lost 6 bases, with 27 bases between them. The CDR3 is CASSVAPYLWAGGQPQHF. CDR3 sequence (DNA): TGTGCCAGTAGCGTTGCCCCCTACCTTTGGGCCGGGGGTCAGCCCCAGCATTTT.

The V call is TRBV19, the J call TRBJ1-5; TRBD1 is a possible D gene (5 bases). V lost 1 base and J 6 bases, leaving 19 bases between the germline ends. This CDR3 is built from 17 residues. Germline-derived CDR1 and CDR2 are LNHDA and SQIVND (reference sequence). DNA for the CDR3: TGTGCCAGTAGTATAGCCGGGCGGTCCGTTGGGGGTCAGCCCCAGCATTTT. It encodes CASSIAGRSVGGQPQHF.

The gene calls are TRBV12-3 or TRBV12-4 and TRBJ2-5, with 12 positions matching TRBD1. Trimming at V came to 6 bases and at J to 5 bases, leaving 7 bases not matched to a gene. CDR3 length: 15 amino acids. In nucleotides, the CDR3 is TGTGCCAGCAGCCTGGGACAGGGGGCGGAGGAGACCCAGTACTTC. It codes for CASSLGQGAEETQYF.

On this clonotype itself: Sequence at one end of the junction differs from germline and may be a read error. The chain uses TRBV6-6 and TRBJ2-7, with D possibly being TRBD2 (6 bases). This CDR3 region has 13 residues. Germline values: CDR1 MNHNY, CDR2 SVGAGI (reference sequence). CDR3 sequence (DNA): TGTGCCAACAGTTACTGGGATCGGGGGGAGCAGTACTTC. Protein: CANSYWDRGEQYF.

The chain joins TRBV30 to TRBJ2-1; no clear D. CDR1 is GTSNPN and CDR2 is SVGIG in the germline V gene (reference sequence). Trimming stripped 3 bases from V and 6 bases from J, with 6 bases between. The CDR3 is made up of 11 amino acids. CDR3 nucleotides: TGTGCCTGGAGCCCAAGCAATGAGCAGTTCTTC. Its protein is CAWSPSNEQFF.

Details on this clonotype: A read error may account for a junction end that differs from germline. The V and J genes are TRBV12-5 and TRBJ1-4, with D perhaps TRBD1 (5 bases). The germline V gene has CDR1 LGHNT and CDR2 FRNRAP. CDR3 length equals 13 residues. Written as DNA, the CDR3 is TGTGCTAGTGGTTTGCCCGGGACGGGACCCCGGATTTTT. It yields the protein CASGLPGTGPRIF.

The rearrangement joins TRBV18 to TRBJ2-7; D call uncertain. In germline, CDR1 is KGHSH, CDR2 LQKENI. CDR3 size: 11 residues. V shed 2 bases and J shed 4 bases, with 3 bases lying between them. CDR3 nucleotides: TGTGCCAGCTCACCAGAATACGAGCAGTACTTC. Its protein product is CASSPEYEQYF.

The J gene is TRBJ2-7, the V gene TRBV6-5; D is unresolved. Germline-derived CDR1 and CDR2 are MNHEY and SVGAGI. V lost 2 bases to trimming and J lost 5 bases, with 10 bases between them. This CDR3 contains 13 residues. As DNA, the CDR3 is TGTGCCAGCAGTTACGTCCATGGAGACGAGCAGTACTTC. Translation gives CASSYVHGDEQYF.

The V gene is TRBV5-1, the J gene TRBJ2-1, with a possible D match to TRBD2 (6 bases). The CDR3 is 16 amino acids. Trimming removed 0 bases at V and 4 bases at J, with 14 bases between. Per the germline V gene, CDR1 is SGHRS and CDR2 is YFSETQ. The CDR3 is CASSLVSGLAYNEQFF. The DNA for the CDR3 is TGCGCCAGCAGCTTGGTGTCAGGGCTAGCGTACAATGAGCAGTTCTTC.

The chain links TRBV19 to TRBJ1-1; 9 positions match TRBD1. Per the germline V gene, CDR1 is LNHDA and CDR2 is SQIVND (reference sequence). V lost 5 bases, J lost 3 bases, and 7 bases stayed unmatched. The CDR3 runs to 15 residues. The CDR3 DNA is TGTGCCAGTAGTGCCCAACAGGGGGCGGACACTGAAGCTTTCTTT. Its protein is CASSAQQGADTEAFF. The full variable domain, in which reference TRBV19 and TRBJ1-1 provide the parts outside the CDR3, is DGGITQSPKYLFRKEGQNVTLSCEQNLNHDAMYWYRQDPGQGLRLIYYSQIVNDFQKGDIAEGYSVSREKKESFPLTVTSAQKNPTAFYLCASSAQQGADTEAFFGQGTRLTVV.

This chain joins TRBV30 and TRBJ1-1; D perhaps matches TRBD1 (5 bases). The CDR3 runs to 13 residues. V lost 3 bases and J lost 3, with 11 bases in between. CDR1 and CDR2 (germline): GTSNPN, SVGIG (reference sequence). The CDR3 protein is CAWRLQGDTEAFF. The DNA for the CDR3 is TGTGCCTGGAGGTTACAAGGGGACACTGAAGCTTTCTTT.

V is TRBV19 and J is TRBJ1-2; tentatively, D is TRBD1 (5 bases). The germline gives CDR1 LNHDA, CDR2 SQIVND (reference sequence). The CDR3 is made up of 16 amino acids. Trimming cost V 10 bases and J 0 bases, with 21 bases left between them. The DNA of the CDR3 is TGTGCCACCCAACCACGCCCAGGGCATCCTAACTATGGCTACACCTTC. This encodes CATQPRPGHPNYGYTF.

This clonotype was detected only once. The chain joins TRBV6-2 or TRBV6-3 to TRBJ2-7, with 9 bases aligning to TRBD1. The germline gives CDR1 MNHEY, CDR2 SVGEGT. The ends lost 8 bases at V and 7 bases at J; junction bases unmatched: 24. The CDR3 is 18 residues long. The CDR3 loop is CASRPGQGFKGKIYEQYF. The CDR3 bases are TGTGCCAGCCGACCGGGACAGGGATTCAAAGGGAAAATCTATGAGCAGTACTTC.

The rearrangement uses TRBV19 and TRBJ2-7, with 7 bases aligning to TRBD1. Germline V gives CDR1 LNHDA, CDR2 SQIVND (reference sequence). Losses at the gene ends were 4 bases for V and 0 bases for J; bases not matched to a gene: 6. This CDR3 contains 15 residues. CDR3: CASSSRDRPSYEQYF. The CDR3 DNA sequence: TGTGCCAGTAGTAGCCGGGACAGACCCTCCTACGAGCAGTACTTC.

The rearrangement uses TRBV19 and TRBJ2-7; TRBD2 is a possible D gene (5 bases). Germline values: CDR1 LNHDA, CDR2 SQIVND (reference sequence). V dropped 4 bases and J dropped 0 bases, with 7 bases sitting between them. The CDR3 sequence is 13 residues long. CDR3 protein: CASSSGLSYEQYF. CDR3 sequence (DNA): TGTGCCAGTAGTAGCGGGCTCTCCTACGAGCAGTACTTC.

This rearrangement joins TRBV4-1 to TRBJ1-1, with D possibly matching TRBD1 (6 bases). The V end lost 0 bases, the J end lost 0 bases, and 11 bases lay between the germline ends. Looked up from germline, CDR1 is MGHRA and CDR2 is YSYEKL. The CDR3 is 16 amino acids. CDR3 bases: TGCGCCAGCAGCCAAGAAGTGGGGGCCATGAACACTGAAGCTTTCTTT. Its protein product is CASSQEVGAMNTEAFF.

This clonotype was detected only once. The V and J genes are TRBV10-3 and TRBJ2-7; TRBD2 matches 12 bases. The germline CDR1 and CDR2 sequences are ENHRY and SYGVKD. The CDR3 has 13 residues. Unmatched junction bases numbered 2, after V lost 9 bases and J lost 2 bases. CDR3 region: CAMTSGSTYEQYF. The CDR3 DNA reads as TGTGCCATGACTAGCGGGAGTACCTACGAGCAGTACTTC.